Listed here are 8 T cell receptor beta chains from one sample, sequenced in a study of blood T cell repertoires in COVID-19 (dated by TCRdb to about 2020). Library preparation was by the immunoSEQ multiplex PCR assay. TCRdb stores this immuneACCESS table with in-frame sequences only. Part of the clones is absent; in the studies checked, under half of the shortfall reflects unresolved V genes, and no reason is known for the rest. This sample lists 65,000 to 75,000 clones; 65% to 90% were detected once. Around 41% of the sample lies in the top ten. The material sequenced was peripheral blood. The receptors come from a man older than 75 with acute or convalescent COVID-19.

The chain links TRBV7-9 to TRBJ1-6; D not resolved. CDR1 SEHNR and CDR2 FQNEAQ come from the germline V gene (reference sequence). The CDR3 extends over 11 amino acids. The DNA of the CDR3 is TGTGCGCCCTCAGTTTCGGGGCCCCTCCACTTT. This gives the protein CAPSVSGPLHF.

V is TRBV19 and J is TRBJ2-2; tentative D call: TRBD2 (6 bases). Germline V gene data show CDR1 as LNHDA and CDR2 as SQIVND (reference sequence). With 3 bases removed from V and 4 bases from J, the gap between germline ends came to 15 bases. The CDR3 contains 16 residues. The CDR3 loop reads CASSMSGRRATGELFF. The CDR3 DNA is TGTGCCAGTAGTATGTCGGGAAGGAGGGCCACCGGGGAGCTGTTTTTT.

By share, this clone ranks as large. The chain couples TRBV4-1 to TRBJ1-3; 8 positions agree with TRBD1. Trimming took 4 bases from V and 0 from J; bases not matched to a gene: 5. The CDR3 totals 16 residues. Germline-derived CDR1 and CDR2 are MGHRA and YSYEKL. This CDR3 reads CASSLDRAYSGNTIYF. Here the CDR3 DNA reads TGCGCCAGCAGCCTGGACAGGGCTTACTCTGGAAACACCATATATTTT.

The chain recombines TRBV5-8 with TRBJ2-7; 10 bases fit TRBD2. Trimming cost V 5 bases and J 4 bases; bases outside gene matches: 12. The V gene's germline CDR1 is SGHTS and CDR2 YDEGEE. This CDR3 has 16 residues. CDR3 nucleotide sequence: TGTGCCAGCAGTTCTGGACTAGCGGAGGGGGCTTACGAGCAGTACTTC. Its protein is CASSSGLAEGAYEQYF.

V and J are TRBV9 and TRBJ1-2; TRBD1 matches at 7 bases. The CDR3 runs 13 residues. In germline, CDR1 is SGDLS, CDR2 YYNGEE. Trimming cost V 2 bases and J 3 bases; bases outside gene matches: 1. The CDR3 sequence is CASSVRGDYGYTF. In nucleotides, the CDR3 is TGTGCCAGCAGCGTCAGGGGGGACTATGGCTACACCTTC.

J is TRBJ1-5 and V is TRBV19; the D is unclear. V was trimmed by 8 bases and J by 2 bases, leaving 13 bases between them. The CDR3 covers 14 residues. The germline CDR1 and CDR2 sequences are LNHDA and SQIVND (reference sequence). The CDR3: CASSTPEGNQPQHF. DNA for the CDR3: TGTGCCAGTTCGACTCCAGAGGGCAATCAGCCCCAGCATTTT.

The gene calls are TRBV4-3 and TRBJ1-4; 8 bases line up with TRBD1. Trimming at V came to 4 bases and at J to 7 bases, leaving 11 bases not matched to a gene. CDR1 and CDR2 from the germline V gene are LGHNA and YSLEER. CDR3 length: 16 residues. CDR3 residues: CASSLRMDRVGEKLFF. The CDR3 DNA follows: TGCGCCAGCAGCCTCCGAATGGACAGGGTTGGTGAAAAACTGTTTTTT.

J is TRBJ1-2 and V is TRBV5-5; TRBD1 is a possible D gene (5 bases). Trimming left V 3 bases short and J 4 bases short, with 13 bases between. CDR1 and CDR2 (germline): SGHKS, YYEKEE (reference sequence). The CDR3 totals 14 residues. DNA of the CDR3: TGTGCCAGCAGCTCCTCGACAGATTCCTATGGCTACACCTTC. It translates to CASSSSTDSYGYTF. Drawing the rest from reference TRBV5-5 and TRBJ1-2, the complete variable domain is DAGVTQSPTHLIKTRGQQVTLRCSPISGHKSVSWYQQVLGQGPQFIFQYYEKEERGRGNFPDRFSARQFPNYSSELNVNALLLGDSALYLCASSSSTDSYGYTFGSGTRLTVV.